Listed here are 13 T cell receptor beta chains from one sample, sequenced in a study of blood T cell repertoires in COVID-19. The method was immunoSEQ multiplex PCR; TCRdb's version includes in-frame clones alone and lacks a portion of them. This table has 55,000 to 90,000 clones, about 86% appearing once. Material for sequencing was peripheral blood. Receptor source: a man in his sixties or seventies with active COVID-19.

This clone was counted once. The chain is built from TRBV30 and TRBJ2-5; a weak D match, TRBD2 (6 bases). Trimming shortened V by 5 bases and J by 2 bases, and 9 bases separated the two germline ends. Germline assignment: CDR1 GTSNPN and CDR2 SVGIG (reference sequence). The length of the CDR3 is 12 residues. The CDR3 DNA sequence: TGTGCCTGGGGTAGCGGACAAGAGACCCAGTACTTC. Translating it yields CAWGSGQETQYF.

The rearrangement links TRBV29-1 to TRBJ1-1, with 10 bases lining up with TRBD1. Trimming at V came to 7 bases and at J to 5 bases, leaving 7 bases not matched to a gene. The CDR3 has 13 amino acids. The germline V gene encodes CDR1 SQVTM and CDR2 ANQGSEA. In nucleotides, the CDR3 is TGCAGCGCTCACGGACAGGGGGGGACTGAAGCTTTCTTT. Translating gives CSAHGQGGTEAFF.

The chain links TRBV18 to TRBJ2-3; 8 positions agree with TRBD2. CDR1 KGHSH and CDR2 LQKENI come from the germline V gene. The junction had 9 bases not matched to a gene; V was cut back by 8 bases and J by 2 bases. The CDR3 runs 15 residues. The CDR3 spells CASASGPPDTDTQYF. The DNA for the CDR3 is TGTGCCAGCGCTAGCGGGCCCCCGGACACAGATACGCAGTATTTT.

The chain is built from TRBV29-1 and TRBJ2-3, with 10 bases lining up with TRBD2. This CDR3 contains 14 residues. V was clipped by 3 bases and J by 6 bases; unmatched bases: 6. The V gene's germline CDR1 is SQVTM and CDR2 ANQGSEA. The CDR3 reads CSVEASGSPDTQYF. DNA of the CDR3: TGCAGCGTTGAGGCTAGCGGGAGTCCGGATACGCAGTATTTT.

The V gene is TRBV18, the J gene TRBJ1-2; no firm D call. Trimming took 0 bases from V and 4 from J, leaving 9 bases between them. The V gene's germline CDR1 is KGHSH and CDR2 LQKENI. The CDR3 has 14 amino acids. CDR3 nucleotide sequence: TGTGCCAGCTCACCACCGGCCTCTAGCTATGGCTACACCTTC. Translated: CASSPPASSYGYTF.

This clone appeared a single time. The V and J genes are TRBV27 and TRBJ2-7, with a possible D match to TRBD2 (7 bases). V lost 8 bases and J 2 bases, leaving 16 bases between the germline ends. Germline CDR1 reads MNHEY; CDR2 reads SMNVEV (reference sequence). This CDR3 comprises 14 residues. In DNA, the CDR3 is TGTGCCAGCGTGGGGGAGGGGGGGCCCTACGAGCAGTACTTC. It encodes CASVGEGGPYEQYF.

The chain links TRBV5-5 to TRBJ2-4; TRBD2 matches 10 bases. This CDR3 is 17 amino acids long. CDR1 is SGHKS and CDR2 is YYEKEE in the germline V gene (reference sequence). Trimming removed 2 bases from V and 0 bases from J; junction bases left unmatched: 5. The CDR3: CASSFGAGGLAKNIQYF. CDR3 DNA: TGTGCCAGCAGCTTCGGAGCGGGAGGGCTAGCCAAAAACATTCAGTACTTC.

This clone turned up a few times. The chain links TRBV19 to TRBJ2-1, with D possibly matching TRBD2 (6 bases). This CDR3 spans 14 amino acids. Between the trimmed V and J ends, which lost 3 bases and 6 bases, there was a span of 12 bases. The germline V gene has CDR1 LNHDA and CDR2 SQIVND (reference sequence). CDR3 sequence reads: CASSITGLPNEQFF. The CDR3 region has the DNA TGTGCCAGTAGTATCACGGGACTCCCCAATGAGCAGTTCTTC.

The chain links TRBV25-1 to TRBJ2-7; D remains unclear. The germline CDR1 and CDR2 sequences are MGHDK and SYGVNS. The CDR3 is 17 amino acids. V was pared by 1 base and J by 7 bases, with 23 bases between. CDR3 nucleotides: TGTGCCAGCAGTGAATCGGGTTCCTGGCGGAGACCTAGGGAGCAGTACTTC. This codes for CASSESGSWRRPREQYF.

This chain links TRBV4-3 with TRBJ2-4; perhaps TRBD1 as D (5 bases). Per the germline V gene, CDR1 is LGHNA and CDR2 is YSLEER. Trimming cost V 0 bases and J 7 bases, with 13 bases left between them. The CDR3 loop spans 15 amino acids. The CDR3, as DNA: TGCGCCAGCAGCCAAGAGGGGCCCGGTGGGAACATTCAGTACTTC. Translating gives CASSQEGPGGNIQYF.

The rearrangement links TRBV11-2 to TRBJ2-5, with TRBD2 identical over 15 bases. Germline values: CDR1 SGHAT, CDR2 FQNNGV. V dropped 1 base and J dropped 7; count of bases not matched to a gene: 10. The CDR3 consists of 18 residues. DNA for the CDR3: TGTGCCAGCAGCTTAGTCGGGACTAGCGGGAGGCCGCTGCGGACCCAGTACTTC. This gives the protein CASSLVGTSGRPLRTQYF.

The CDR3 spells CASRPGQGNTEAFF. The CDR3 DNA reads as TGCGCCAGCCGACCGGGACAGGGTAACACTGAAGCTTTCTTT. V is TRBV5-1 and J is TRBJ1-1; 9 bases match TRBD1. The CDR3 is made up of 14 amino acids. Germline CDR1 is SGHRS and CDR2 is YFSETQ. The V and J ends lost 7 bases and 2 bases, in that order; junction bases with no gene match: 6.

Notes on this clone: In the same sample, other DNA sequences code for this CDR3. The chain couples TRBV18 to TRBJ2-7; tentatively, D is TRBD2 (6 bases). V was pared by 3 bases and J by 3 bases, with 6 bases between. In germline, CDR1 is KGHSH, CDR2 LQKENI. The CDR3 consists of 12 residues. The CDR3 protein is CASSPGGYEQYF. CDR3 coding DNA: TGTGCCAGCTCACCCGGGGGCTACGAGCAGTACTTC.